The next 32 T cell receptor beta chains were all read from a single sample in a study of blood T cell repertoires in COVID-19. TCRdb's table, derived via immunoSEQ multiplex PCR, lists solely in-frame clones and lacks some. The sample lists tens of thousands of clones; more than 60% were seen once. Sequencing input: peripheral blood. These receptors were collected from a woman of 80 years or more with active or convalescent COVID-19.

This chain joins TRBV6-6 and TRBJ2-5; 11 nucleotides align to TRBD2. Germline V gene data show CDR1 as MNHNY and CDR2 as SVGAGI (reference sequence). V shed 3 bases, J shed 3 bases, and the junction held 0 bases outside the gene matches. This CDR3 contains 14 residues. CDR3 amino acids: CASSYSGGEETQYF. The CDR3 DNA follows: TGTGCCAGCAGTTATAGCGGGGGGGAAGAGACCCAGTACTTC.

This chain links TRBV3-1 (or the pseudogene TRBV3-2) with TRBJ2-7; D is ambiguous. V was trimmed by 4 bases and J by 4 bases, leaving 5 bases between them. Germline V gives CDR1 LGHDT, CDR2 YNNKEL (reference sequence). The CDR3 length is 11 residues. The CDR3 loop reads CASSPPYEQYF. The CDR3 DNA sequence: TGTGCCAGCAGCCCCCCTTACGAGCAGTACTTC.

This clone showed up just a few times. The chain couples TRBV5-1 to TRBJ2-2; the match to TRBD1 covers 9 bases. Trimming took 5 bases from V and 5 from J; bases not matched to a gene: 13. The CDR3 sequence is 17 residues long. From germline, CDR1 is SGHRS and CDR2 YFSETQ. The CDR3 coding sequence is TGCGCCAGCAGTGCGCAGACTGCCGGGACAGGGACCGGGGAGCTGTTTTTT. Translating it yields CASSAQTAGTGTGELFF.

CDR3 region: CASSLAGLLTVSYNEQFF. The CDR3 DNA sequence: TGTGCCAGCAGCTTGGCCGGTCTTTTGACAGTTTCCTACAATGAGCAGTTCTTC. The chain joins TRBV5-6 to TRBJ2-1; possibly TRBD1 for D (5 bases). The V end was cut by 0 bases, the J end by 1 base, with 17 bases between. CDR3 length equals 18 residues. CDR1 and CDR2 (germline): SGHDT, YYEEEE. Complete variable domain (other parts from reference TRBV5-6 and TRBJ2-1): DAGVTQSPTHLIKTRGQQVTLRCSPKSGHDTVSWYQQALGQGPQFIFQYYEEEERQRGNFPDRFSGHQFPNYSSELNVNALLLGDSALYLCASSLAGLLTVSYNEQFFGPGTRLTVL.

This clone has only a few counts. V and J are TRBV11-1 and TRBJ1-6; no clear D. The CDR3 loop spans 16 amino acids. The V end was cut by 6 bases, the J end by 5 bases, with 17 bases between. CDR1 SGHAT and CDR2 FQDESV come from the germline V gene (reference sequence). DNA of the CDR3: TGTGCCAGCAGTCACAAGGGAAGAGGGAATAATTCACCCCTCCACTTT. Translating gives CASSHKGRGNNSPLHF.

This chain connects TRBV7-2 to TRBJ2-5; 8 bases agree with TRBD2. Germline V lookup: CDR1 SGHTA, CDR2 FQGNSA. J lost 1 base, V lost 0 bases, and 4 bases had no gene match. The length of the CDR3 is 16 residues. The CDR3 DNA is TGTGCCAGCAGCTTAGCGCAGGGACTAGTCCAAGAGACCCAGTACTTC. Its translation is CASSLAQGLVQETQYF.

The CDR3 is CASSLHGSRTEAFF. DNA of the CDR3: TGTGCCAGCAGCCTCCACGGGTCTCGGACTGAAGCTTTCTTT. The chain links TRBV7-3 to TRBJ1-1; no reliable D call. Germline V gives CDR1 SGHTA, CDR2 FQGTGA. The CDR3 spans 14 residues. The V end lost 5 bases, the J end lost 5 bases, and 15 bases lay between the germline ends.

The genes are TRBV5-6 and TRBJ1-1; D uncertain. The CDR3 spans 15 residues. Germline V gene data show CDR1 as SGHDT and CDR2 as YYEEEE. The V gene lost 1 base and the J gene lost 0 bases, with 10 bases spanning the gap. The CDR3 bases are TGTGCCAGCAGCTTGAAGCTCAAAATGAACACTGAAGCTTTCTTT. It is translated as CASSLKLKMNTEAFF.

The gene calls are TRBV28 and TRBJ1-5, with 7 bases lining up with TRBD1. The V gene's germline CDR1 is MDHEN and CDR2 SYDVKM. V trimming: 5 bases; J trimming: 2 bases; junction bases outside the gene matches: 12. The CDR3 extends over 17 amino acids. The CDR3 protein is CASSPPWGTAGNQPQHF. The CDR3 bases are TGTGCCAGCAGTCCGCCGTGGGGGACAGCAGGCAATCAGCCCCAGCATTTT.

V usage is TRBV6-1 and J usage is TRBJ2-7; 7 positions match TRBD1. The junction had 16 bases not matched to a gene; V was cut back by 4 bases and J by 4 bases. Germline CDR1 reads MNHNS; CDR2 reads SASEGT. The CDR3 is 17 amino acids. In DNA, the CDR3 is TGTGCCAGCAGTGGGGCTAATGAAGACAGGGTTGTTTACGAGCAGTACTTC. It encodes CASSGANEDRVVYEQYF.

The J gene is TRBJ2-1, the V gene TRBV4-3; tentatively, D is TRBD1 (5 bases). CDR3 length: 17 residues. Per germline, CDR1 LGHNA and CDR2 YSLEER. V lost 0 bases to trimming and J lost 4 bases, with 16 bases between them. CDR3 amino acids: CASSQDPYRQPYNEQFF. The CDR3 DNA is TGCGCCAGCAGCCAAGATCCCTACAGGCAACCATACAATGAGCAGTTCTTC.

The chain recombines TRBV18 with TRBJ2-7; a possible D gene is TRBD1 (5 bases). The CDR3 extends over 14 amino acids. Trimming removed 6 bases from V and 2 bases from J, with 14 bases in between. CDR1 is KGHSH and CDR2 is LQKENI in the germline V gene. CDR3 amino acids: CASSPEAGTYEQYF. The CDR3 region has the DNA TGTGCCAGCTCTCCCGAGGCAGGGACCTACGAGCAGTACTTC.

V is TRBV3-1 (or the pseudogene TRBV3-2) and J is TRBJ2-6; TRBD1 matches at 10 bases. Germline assignment: CDR1 LGHDT and CDR2 YNNKEL (reference sequence). The J segment lost 4 bases and the V segment lost 4 bases, leaving 7 bases of the junction unmatched. The CDR3 runs 17 residues. The CDR3 DNA sequence: TGTGCCAGCAGCCTACGGGACAGGGGATTAGGGGCCAACGTCCTGACTTTC. Translation: CASSLRDRGLGANVLTF.

The chain uses TRBV10-1 and TRBJ1-4; D is uncertain. There are 13 residues in the CDR3. CDR1 is WNHNN and CDR2 is SYGVQD in the germline V gene (reference sequence). Trimming took off 5 bases at V and 8 bases at J, with 12 bases between the two ends. CDR3 amino acids: CASSRAEGEKLFF. The CDR3 DNA reads TGCGCCAGCAGTCGAGCGGAGGGAGAAAAACTGTTTTTT.

The chain recombines TRBV5-5 with TRBJ1-6; possibly TRBD1 for D (6 bases). The CDR3 is 15 residues long. Germline V lookup: CDR1 SGHKS, CDR2 YYEKEE (reference sequence). V was trimmed by 0 bases and J by 7 bases, leaving 11 bases between them. The CDR3 region is CASSLDGQRNSPLHF. CDR3 coding DNA: TGTGCCAGCAGCTTGGACGGACAGCGAAATTCACCCCTCCACTTT.

CDR3 nucleotide sequence: TGTGCCAGCAGCGTGGGACAGGGGAATGAAAAACTGTTTTTT. Amino acid sequence: CASSVGQGNEKLFF. The chain employs TRBV9 and TRBJ1-4, with 10 positions matching TRBD1. Trimming removed 2 bases from V and 5 bases from J; junction bases left unmatched: 0. The CDR3 is 14 residues long. Germline V gives CDR1 SGDLS, CDR2 YYNGEE.

V is TRBV7-9 and J is TRBJ1-2, with a tentative D call TRBD1 (6 bases). Trimming took off 1 base at V and 6 bases at J, with 12 bases between the two ends. The germline gives CDR1 SEHNR, CDR2 FQNEAQ (reference sequence). The CDR3 loop spans 14 amino acids. The CDR3 region is CASSLGRGLDGYTF. The CDR3 DNA reads as TGTGCCAGCAGCTTAGGGCGGGGGCTAGATGGCTACACCTTC.

The rearrangement links TRBV4-3 to TRBJ2-2; D not resolved. The CDR3 has 14 residues. The ends were cut back, 4 bases at V and 4 bases at J, with 10 bases in the middle. CDR1 is LGHNA and CDR2 is YSLEER in the germline V gene. CDR3 sequence reads: CASSRGSATGELFF. The DNA of the CDR3 is TGCGCCAGCAGCCGAGGTAGTGCCACCGGGGAGCTGTTTTTT.

V gene TRBV7-2 combines with J gene TRBJ2-6; D ambiguous. The CDR3 runs 16 residues. The ends were cut back, 0 bases at V and 4 bases at J, with 10 bases in the middle. In germline, CDR1 is SGHTA, CDR2 FQGNSA. The CDR3 reads CASSLASGPGANVLTF. DNA for the CDR3: TGTGCCAGCAGCTTAGCTTCGGGTCCAGGGGCCAACGTCCTGACTTTC.

This chain connects TRBV3-1 (or the pseudogene TRBV3-2) to TRBJ1-1; no reliable D call. Looked up from germline, CDR1 is LGHDT and CDR2 is YNNKEL (reference sequence). The CDR3 is made up of 13 amino acids. V lost 5 bases, J lost 7 bases, and 14 bases lay in between. In nucleotides, the CDR3 is TGTGCCAGCAGCTTTGCAGGCCACCTTGAAGCTTTCTTT. Translation gives CASSFAGHLEAFF.

This clone was detected a few times. The CDR3 sequence: CASSLTRGLGDNEQFF. As DNA, the CDR3 is TGTGCCAGCAGCTTAACGCGTGGGCTAGGGGACAATGAGCAGTTCTTC. The chain combines TRBV7-3 with TRBJ2-1, with D maybe TRBD1 (5 bases). Germline V gives CDR1 SGHTA, CDR2 FQGTGA. The length of the CDR3 is 16 residues. Trimming cost V 0 bases and J 5 bases, with 14 bases left between them.

Written as DNA, the CDR3 is TGTGCCAGCAGGCGAGAGCGGGGGGGTAGCACAGATACGCAGTATTTT. This encodes CASRRERGGSTDTQYF. This chain links TRBV5-6 with TRBJ2-3, with 10 nucleotides matching TRBD2. V lost 5 bases to trimming and J lost 0 bases; unmatched junction nucleotides: 6. CDR3 length: 16 amino acids. Per the germline V gene, CDR1 is SGHDT and CDR2 is YYEEEE.

V usage is TRBV21-1 and J usage is TRBJ1-1. TRBV21-1 corresponds to a pseudogene. This CDR3 comprises 17 residues. The CDR3 bases are TGTGCCAGCAGCAAGGGAGACCCCGGGCTAATGAACACTGAAGCTTTCTTT. Its protein is CASSKGDPGLMNTEAFF.

This clone was detected a few times. The V call is TRBV19, the J call TRBJ1-2; D remains unclear. Germline CDR1 LNHDA, CDR2 SQIVND (reference sequence). Trimming left V 6 bases short and J 0 bases short, with 14 bases between. This CDR3 has 15 residues. Here the CDR3 DNA reads TGTGCCAGTAGCCCCCCCGGGGTAGCTAACTATGGCTACACCTTC. Its translation is CASSPPGVANYGYTF.

This chain links TRBV5-1 with TRBJ2-3, with a tentative D call TRBD2 (6 bases). The V gene's germline CDR1 is SGHRS and CDR2 YFSETQ. Trimming shortened V by 2 bases and J by 5 bases, and 12 bases separated the two germline ends. The CDR3 loop spans 14 amino acids. The CDR3 loop is CASSLRTNQDTQYF. CDR3 sequence (DNA): TGCGCCAGCAGCTTACGGACTAACCAAGATACGCAGTATTTT.

The chain links TRBV28 to TRBJ1-4; D is unresolved. V was clipped by 9 bases and J by 0 bases, with 17 bases between them. The germline gives CDR1 MDHEN, CDR2 SYDVKM. The CDR3 has 16 amino acids. The CDR3 DNA sequence: TGTGCCAGTTCCTACTTATTGGTCGCAACTAATGAAAAACTGTTTTTT. Translation: CASSYLLVATNEKLFF.

This chain joins TRBV5-6 and TRBJ2-2, with unresolved D. The CDR3 sequence is 15 residues long. V was pared by 0 bases and J by 4 bases, with 10 bases between. CDR1 and CDR2 (germline): SGHDT, YYEEEE. CDR3 sequence reads: CASSLAKTITGELFF. The CDR3 DNA reads TGTGCCAGCAGCTTGGCCAAGACAATCACCGGGGAGCTGTTTTTT.

The rearrangement links TRBV19 to TRBJ2-7; D not certain. The CDR3 spans 13 residues. V lost 3 bases and J lost 3, with 9 bases in between. Germline loops: CDR1 LNHDA, CDR2 SQIVND (reference sequence). DNA of the CDR3: TGTGCCAGTAGTATGGGCAGTATCTACGAGCAGTACTTC. Its translation: CASSMGSIYEQYF.

The chain is built from TRBV11-3 and TRBJ2-2, with TRBD1 matching over 7 bases. The V gene end was trimmed by 5 bases and the J gene end by 7 bases; junction bases not matched to a gene: 4. The germline gives CDR1 SGHNT, CDR2 YENEEA. The CDR3 loop spans 13 amino acids. For the CDR3, the DNA is TGTGCCAGCAGCGCCGGACAGGACGGGGAGCTGTTTTTT. Protein: CASSAGQDGELFF.

This clone was seen a few times. V and J are TRBV2 and TRBJ2-5; 8 bases fit TRBD2. The CDR3 extends over 13 amino acids. The V and J ends lost 3 bases and 5 bases, in that order; junction bases with no gene match: 2. Germline V gene lookup returns CDR1 SNHLY and CDR2 FYNNEI. The CDR3 nucleotides are TGTGCCAGCAGTGAGATAGCGGGGGAGACCCAGTACTTC. Translating it yields CASSEIAGETQYF. Full variable domain (missing parts from reference TRBV2 and TRBJ2-5): EPEVTQTPSHQVTQMGQEVILRCVPISNHLYFYWYRQILGQKVEFLVSFYNNEISEKSEIFDDQFSVERPDGSNFTLKIRSTKLEDSAMYFCASSEIAGETQYFGPGTRLLVL.

The chain is built from TRBV2 and TRBJ1-5; no reliable D call. Germline CDR1 and CDR2: SNHLY and FYNNEI. V was clipped by 8 bases and J by 0 bases, with 11 bases between them. The CDR3 contains 14 residues. For the CDR3, the DNA is TGTGCCAGCCGGGGAGTTTATAGCAATCAGCCCCAGCATTTT. As protein: CASRGVYSNQPQHF.

A few counts support this clone. The chain is built from TRBV28 and TRBJ1-5, with D maybe TRBD1 (6 bases). Trimming cost V 6 bases and J 6 bases, with 15 bases left between them. The CDR3 runs 14 residues. The germline gives CDR1 MDHEN, CDR2 SYDVKM. The CDR3 loop reads CASSTQGLSQPQHF. The CDR3 DNA reads TGTGCCAGCAGCACACAGGGTTTGAGTCAGCCCCAGCATTTT.